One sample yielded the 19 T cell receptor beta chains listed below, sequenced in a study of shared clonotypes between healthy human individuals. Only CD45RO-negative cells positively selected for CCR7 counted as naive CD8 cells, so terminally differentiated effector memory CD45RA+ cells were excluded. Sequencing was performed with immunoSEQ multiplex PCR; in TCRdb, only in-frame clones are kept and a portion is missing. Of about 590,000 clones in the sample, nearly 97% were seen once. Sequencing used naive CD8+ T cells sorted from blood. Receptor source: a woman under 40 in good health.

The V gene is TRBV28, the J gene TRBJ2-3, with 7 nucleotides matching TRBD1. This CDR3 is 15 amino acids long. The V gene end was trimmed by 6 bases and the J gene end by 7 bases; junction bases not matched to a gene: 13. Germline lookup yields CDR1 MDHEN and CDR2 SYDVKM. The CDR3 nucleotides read TGTGCCAGCAGATCAACCGGGACAGAAGGTTATACGCAGTATTTT. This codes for CASRSTGTEGYTQYF.

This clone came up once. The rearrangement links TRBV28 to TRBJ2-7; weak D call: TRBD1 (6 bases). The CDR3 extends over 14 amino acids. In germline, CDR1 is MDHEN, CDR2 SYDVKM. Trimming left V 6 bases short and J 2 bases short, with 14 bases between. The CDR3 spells CASRPPGHPYEQYF. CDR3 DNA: TGTGCCAGCAGACCTCCGGGACACCCCTACGAGCAGTACTTC.

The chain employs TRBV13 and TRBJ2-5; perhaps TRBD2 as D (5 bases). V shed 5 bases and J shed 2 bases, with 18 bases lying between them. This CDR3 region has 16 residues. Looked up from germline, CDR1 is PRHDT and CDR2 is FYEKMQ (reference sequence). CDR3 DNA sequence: TGTGCCAGCAGCCCAGCCAGTGACTATCAACAAGAGACCCAGTACTTC. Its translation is CASSPASDYQQETQYF. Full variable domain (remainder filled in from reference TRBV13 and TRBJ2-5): AAGVIQSPRHLIKEKRETATLKCYPIPRHDTVYWYQQGPGQDPQFLISFYEKMQSDKGSIPDRFSAQQFSDYHSELNMSSLELGDSALYFCASSPASDYQQETQYFGPGTRLLVL.

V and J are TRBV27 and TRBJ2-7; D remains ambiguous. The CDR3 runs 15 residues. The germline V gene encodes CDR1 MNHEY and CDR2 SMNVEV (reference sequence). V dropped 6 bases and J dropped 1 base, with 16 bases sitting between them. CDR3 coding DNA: TGTGCCAGCAGCCCCACCCTCGGCAGATCCTACGAGCAGTACTTC. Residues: CASSPTLGRSYEQYF.

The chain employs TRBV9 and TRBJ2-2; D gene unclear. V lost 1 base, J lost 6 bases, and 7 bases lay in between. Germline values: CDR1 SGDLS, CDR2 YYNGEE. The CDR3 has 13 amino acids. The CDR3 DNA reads TGTGCCAGCAGCGTAAGTGGCCCCGGGGAGCTGTTTTTT. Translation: CASSVSGPGELFF.

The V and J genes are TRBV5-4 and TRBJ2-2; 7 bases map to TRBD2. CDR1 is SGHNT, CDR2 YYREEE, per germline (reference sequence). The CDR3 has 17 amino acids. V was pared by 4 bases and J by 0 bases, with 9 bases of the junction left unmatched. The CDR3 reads CASSGDYPFANTGELFF. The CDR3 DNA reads TGTGCCAGCAGCGGGGACTACCCGTTCGCGAACACCGGGGAGCTGTTTTTT.

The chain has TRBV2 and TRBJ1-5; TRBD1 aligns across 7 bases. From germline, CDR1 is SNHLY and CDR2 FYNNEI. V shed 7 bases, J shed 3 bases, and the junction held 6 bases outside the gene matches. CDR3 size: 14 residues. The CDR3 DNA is TGTGCCAGCACCCAGACAGGGCCCAATCAGCCCCAGCATTTT. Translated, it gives CASTQTGPNQPQHF.

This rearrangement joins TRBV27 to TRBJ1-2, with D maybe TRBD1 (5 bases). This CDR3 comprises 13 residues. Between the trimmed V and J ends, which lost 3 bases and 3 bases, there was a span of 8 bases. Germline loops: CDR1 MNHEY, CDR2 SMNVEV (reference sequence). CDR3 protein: CASSLGGDYGYTF. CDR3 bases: TGTGCCAGCAGTTTGGGGGGTGACTATGGCTACACCTTC.

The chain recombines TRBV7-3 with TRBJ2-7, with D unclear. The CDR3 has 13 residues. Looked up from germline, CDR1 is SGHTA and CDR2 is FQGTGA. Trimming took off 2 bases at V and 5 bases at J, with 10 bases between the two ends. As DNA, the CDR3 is TGTGCCAGCAGCTTATTTTTGGGAAACGAGCAGTACTTC. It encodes CASSLFLGNEQYF.

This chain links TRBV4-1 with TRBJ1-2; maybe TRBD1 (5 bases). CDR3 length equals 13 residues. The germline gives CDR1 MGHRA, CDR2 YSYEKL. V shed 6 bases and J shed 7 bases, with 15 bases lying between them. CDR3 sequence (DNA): TGCGCCAGCAGACCGACAACAGGTCCTGGCTACACCTTC. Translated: CASRPTTGPGYTF.

CDR3 sequence reads: CASSLMDGLYEQYF. DNA of the CDR3: TGTGCCAGCAGTTTGATGGACGGACTCTACGAGCAGTACTTC. This sequence joins TRBV27 and TRBJ2-7, with TRBD2 as a possible D gene (5 bases). The V and J ends lost 3 bases and 3 bases respectively, with 12 bases between them. The CDR3 sequence is 14 residues long. CDR1 and CDR2 (germline): MNHEY, SMNVEV (reference sequence).

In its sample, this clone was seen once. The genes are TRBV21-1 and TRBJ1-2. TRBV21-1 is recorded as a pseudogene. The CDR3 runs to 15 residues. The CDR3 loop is CASSKSRTGGGGYTF. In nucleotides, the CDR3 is TGTGCCAGCAGCAAATCCCGGACAGGCGGGGGTGGCTACACCTTC.

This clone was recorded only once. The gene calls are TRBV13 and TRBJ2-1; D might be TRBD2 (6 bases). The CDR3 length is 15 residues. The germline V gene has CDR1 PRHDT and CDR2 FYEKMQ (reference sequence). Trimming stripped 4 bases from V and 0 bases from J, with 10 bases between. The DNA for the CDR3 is TGTGCCAGCAGCTACCAGACTAGCTCCTACAATGAGCAGTTCTTC. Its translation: CASSYQTSSYNEQFF. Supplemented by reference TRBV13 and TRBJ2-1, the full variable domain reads AAGVIQSPRHLIKEKRETATLKCYPIPRHDTVYWYQQGPGQDPQFLISFYEKMQSDKGSIPDRFSAQQFSDYHSELNMSSLELGDSALYFCASSYQTSSYNEQFFGPGTRLTVL.

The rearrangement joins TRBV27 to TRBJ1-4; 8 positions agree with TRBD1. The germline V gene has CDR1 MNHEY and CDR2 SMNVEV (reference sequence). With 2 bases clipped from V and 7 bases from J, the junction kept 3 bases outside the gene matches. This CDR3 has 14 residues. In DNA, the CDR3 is TGTGCCAGCAGTTTAGGCCAGGGGGCTGAAAAACTGTTTTTT. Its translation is CASSLGQGAEKLFF.

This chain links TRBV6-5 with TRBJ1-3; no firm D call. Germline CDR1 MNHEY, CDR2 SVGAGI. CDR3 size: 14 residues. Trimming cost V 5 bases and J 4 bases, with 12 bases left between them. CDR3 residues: CASSDPSGGNTIYF. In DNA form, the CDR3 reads TGTGCCAGCAGTGACCCTTCAGGCGGAAACACCATATATTTT.

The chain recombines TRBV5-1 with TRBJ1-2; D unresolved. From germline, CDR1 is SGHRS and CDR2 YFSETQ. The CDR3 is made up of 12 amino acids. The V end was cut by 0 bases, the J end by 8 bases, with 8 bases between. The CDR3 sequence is CASSLVGEGYTF. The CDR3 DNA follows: TGCGCCAGCAGCTTGGTCGGGGAAGGCTACACCTTC. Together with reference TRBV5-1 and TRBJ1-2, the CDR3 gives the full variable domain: KAGVTQTPRYLIKTRGQQVTLSCSPISGHRSVSWYQQTPGQGLQFLFEYFSETQRNKGNFPGRFSGRQFSNSRSEMNVSTLELGDSALYLCASSLVGEGYTFGSGTRLTVV.

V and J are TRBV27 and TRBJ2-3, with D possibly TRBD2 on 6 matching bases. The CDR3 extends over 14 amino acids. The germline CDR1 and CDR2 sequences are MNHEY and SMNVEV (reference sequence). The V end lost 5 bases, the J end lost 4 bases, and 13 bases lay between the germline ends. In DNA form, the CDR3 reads TGTGCCAGCAGTGCGGGGTTTAGGTCAGATACGCAGTATTTT. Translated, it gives CASSAGFRSDTQYF.

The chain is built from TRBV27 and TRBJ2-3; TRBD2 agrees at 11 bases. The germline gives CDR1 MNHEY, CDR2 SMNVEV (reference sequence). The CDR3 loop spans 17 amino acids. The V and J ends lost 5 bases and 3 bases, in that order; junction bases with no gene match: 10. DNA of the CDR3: TGTGCCAGCAGTCGAGTGGGACTAGCGGAGACAACAGATACGCAGTATTTT. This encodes CASSRVGLAETTDTQYF.

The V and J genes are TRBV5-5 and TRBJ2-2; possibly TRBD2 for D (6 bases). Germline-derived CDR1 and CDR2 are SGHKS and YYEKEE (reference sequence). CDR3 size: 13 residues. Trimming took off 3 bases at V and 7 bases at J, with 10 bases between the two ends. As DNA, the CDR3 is TGTGCCAGCAGCTCGGGACTTCGCGGGGAGCTGTTTTTT. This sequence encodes CASSSGLRGELFF.